A single sample is the source of the 19 T cell receptor beta chains below, sequenced in a study of T cell responses to AZD1222 COVID-19 vaccine. Assay: immunoSEQ multiplex PCR; the TCRdb copy retains only in-frame clones and omits some. This table holds 20,000 or so clones, around 81% found once. The input for sequencing was peripheral blood, taken 28 days after the second AZD1222 dose. These receptors were taken from an adult who received the AZD1222 COVID-19 vaccine.

This chain links TRBV7-9 with TRBJ1-1; D is undetermined. From germline, CDR1 is SEHNR and CDR2 FQNEAQ (reference sequence). The CDR3 covers 13 residues. V gave up 1 base and J gave up 6 bases, with 9 bases separating them. Here the CDR3 reads CASSLGQSAEAFF. The DNA of the CDR3 is TGTGCCAGCAGCTTAGGGCAGTCCGCTGAAGCTTTCTTT. The full variable domain, completed using reference TRBV7-9 and TRBJ1-1, is DTGVSQNPRHKITKRGQNVTFRCDPISEHNRLYWYRQTLGQGPEFLTYFQNEAQLEKSRLLSDRFSAERPKGSFSTLEIQRTEQGDSAMYLCASSLGQSAEAFFGQGTRLTVV.

This clone came up a few times. This chain connects TRBV30 to TRBJ2-7; D is ambiguous. V dropped 1 base and J dropped 1 base, with 8 bases sitting between them. Germline assignment: CDR1 GTSNPN and CDR2 SVGIG (reference sequence). This CDR3 comprises 13 residues. The CDR3 loop reads CAWSALDSYEQYF. DNA of the CDR3: TGTGCCTGGAGTGCCTTGGATTCCTACGAGCAGTACTTC.

This clone was seen more than once but under ten times. This rearrangement joins TRBV5-1 to TRBJ2-5; TRBD2 is a possible D gene (6 bases). Germline CDR1 reads SGHRS; CDR2 reads YFSETQ. The CDR3 contains 15 residues. V was shortened by 2 bases and J by 2 bases, with 13 bases between the two germline ends. This CDR3 is CASSFSPGGQETQYF. The CDR3 coding sequence is TGCGCCAGCAGCTTTTCCCCCGGGGGTCAAGAGACCCAGTACTTC. Supplemented by reference TRBV5-1 and TRBJ2-5, the full variable domain reads KAGVTQTPRYLIKTRGQQVTLSCSPISGHRSVSWYQQTPGQGLQFLFEYFSETQRNKGNFPGRFSGRQFSNSRSEMNVSTLELGDSALYLCASSFSPGGQETQYFGPGTRLLVL.

This clone has only a few counts. The V call is TRBV5-1, the J call TRBJ2-3; TRBD2 aligns across 10 bases. The germline CDR1 and CDR2 sequences are SGHRS and YFSETQ. This CDR3 has 17 amino acids. V shed 2 bases and J 7 bases; nucleotides not matched to a gene: 13. CDR3 nucleotides: TGCGCCAGCAGCTTAAACCCCAGCGGGGGGGCGGGTCATACGCAGTATTTT. Translating it yields CASSLNPSGGAGHTQYF.

V gene TRBV19 combines with J gene TRBJ2-6; no definite D call. Germline assignment: CDR1 LNHDA and CDR2 SQIVND (reference sequence). The V end lost 5 bases, the J end lost 5 bases, and 22 bases lay between the germline ends. The CDR3 loop spans 18 amino acids. In nucleotides, the CDR3 is TGTGCCAGTAGTGCAAAATCGACAAATCAAAGTCGGGCCAACGTCCTGACTTTC. It specifies CASSAKSTNQSRANVLTF.

This chain connects TRBV2 to TRBJ2-7; D remains unclear. Germline CDR1 SNHLY, CDR2 FYNNEI. The CDR3 loop spans 12 amino acids. V was cut by 4 bases and J by 4 bases, with 8 bases left in between. DNA for the CDR3: TGTGCCAGCAGTGGGGGTGGGTACGAGCAGTACTTC. Translating it yields CASSGGGYEQYF.

This sequence joins TRBV5-4 and TRBJ2-7; TRBD2 is a possible D gene (5 bases). CDR1 SGHNT and CDR2 YYREEE come from the germline V gene (reference sequence). V was clipped by 6 bases and J by 5 bases, with 15 bases between them. CDR3 length equals 13 residues. The CDR3 DNA follows: TGTGCCAGCAAGCGACCGGACTTCGACGAGCAGTACTTC. Amino acid sequence: CASKRPDFDEQYF.

The rearrangement joins TRBV2 to TRBJ2-3, with 13 bases aligning to TRBD2. Germline trimming cut 8 bases from V and 3 bases from J; bases unmatched to any gene: 2. Germline V CDR1 and CDR2: SNHLY, FYNNEI. The CDR3 is 14 amino acids. CDR3 bases: TGTGCCAGCGGACTAGCGGGGGTGACAGATACGCAGTATTTT. This gives the protein CASGLAGVTDTQYF.

The chain couples TRBV7-2 to TRBJ2-7; D gene unclear. Germline CDR1 reads SGHTA; CDR2 reads FQGNSA. Trimming removed 2 bases at V and 5 bases at J, with 10 bases between. CDR3 length: 13 residues. The CDR3 loop is CASSLRAGDEQYF. CDR3 in DNA: TGTGCCAGCAGCTTAAGGGCCGGTGACGAGCAGTACTTC.

The chain is built from TRBV5-1 and TRBJ2-7; D perhaps matches TRBD1 (5 bases). This CDR3 has 14 residues. CDR1 and CDR2 (germline): SGHRS, YFSETQ. V gave up 4 bases and J gave up 1 base, with 12 bases separating them. CDR3 in DNA: TGCGCCAGCAGCCCGTATGGGGCATCCTACGAGCAGTACTTC. This sequence encodes CASSPYGASYEQYF.

V and J are TRBV3-1 (or the pseudogene TRBV3-2) and TRBJ2-1, with 7 bases matching TRBD2. V shed 0 bases and J 4 bases; nucleotides not matched to a gene: 6. The V gene's germline CDR1 is LGHDT and CDR2 YNNKEL (reference sequence). The CDR3 runs to 16 residues. The CDR3 loop reads CASSQDGPSGYNEQFF. The CDR3 DNA is TGTGCCAGCAGCCAAGATGGTCCTAGCGGTTACAATGAGCAGTTCTTC.

This clone has only one observation. The chain uses TRBV27 and TRBJ2-2; 7 bases are a match to TRBD1. Germline-derived CDR1 and CDR2 are MNHEY and SMNVEV (reference sequence). The length of the CDR3 is 16 residues. The trim removed 5 bases at V and 2 bases at J, leaving 8 bases unmatched. This CDR3 is CASSRSGQINTGELFF. DNA for the CDR3: TGTGCCAGCAGTCGATCGGGACAGATTAACACCGGGGAGCTGTTTTTT.

There are a few counts of this clone. The chain couples TRBV7-9 to TRBJ1-6; D ambiguous. V lost 5 bases and J 10 bases, leaving 24 bases between the germline ends. The CDR3 has 17 residues. CDR1 and CDR2 from the germline V gene are SEHNR and FQNEAQ (reference sequence). The DNA of the CDR3 is TGTGCCAGCAGCCCCACCGGTAGGGCTAGTATGGGATCACCCCTCCACTTT. It yields the protein CASSPTGRASMGSPLHF.

This clone has a handful of counts. The CDR3 region has the DNA TGCGCCAGCAGCCTGGAACAGGGGGCAGCGGAGACCCAGTACTTC. Translated: CASSLEQGAAETQYF. This chain links TRBV5-1 with TRBJ2-5, with TRBD1 matching 9 bases. The CDR3 consists of 15 residues. J lost 5 bases, V lost 4 bases, and 9 bases had no gene match. From germline, CDR1 is SGHRS and CDR2 YFSETQ. The variable domain in full, with the rest retrieved from reference TRBV5-1 and TRBJ2-5, is KAGVTQTPRYLIKTRGQQVTLSCSPISGHRSVSWYQQTPGQGLQFLFEYFSETQRNKGNFPGRFSGRQFSNSRSEMNVSTLELGDSALYLCASSLEQGAAETQYFGPGTRLLVL.

The rearrangement joins TRBV5-1 to TRBJ1-1, with a possible D match to TRBD1 (5 bases). CDR3 length: 15 amino acids. Germline V gene data show CDR1 as SGHRS and CDR2 as YFSETQ. The V end was cut by 0 bases, the J end by 2 bases, with 11 bases between. The CDR3 here is CASSLVQGKNTEAFF. Written as DNA, the CDR3 is TGCGCCAGCAGCTTGGTCCAGGGTAAAAACACTGAAGCTTTCTTT.

A few counts support this clone. This chain connects TRBV5-4 to TRBJ2-7; 7 nucleotides line up with TRBD1. The CDR3 covers 16 residues. Germline V gene data show CDR1 as SGHNT and CDR2 as YYREEE (reference sequence). V shed 0 bases and J 1 base; nucleotides not matched to a gene: 7. CDR3 region: CASSLGSRQGSYEQYF. As DNA, the CDR3 is TGTGCCAGCAGCTTGGGCTCACGACAGGGTTCCTACGAGCAGTACTTC.

J is TRBJ2-1 and V is TRBV10-3, with 10 positions matching TRBD2. The CDR3 extends over 15 amino acids. Per germline, CDR1 ENHRY and CDR2 SYGVKD. V trimming: 4 bases; J trimming: 3 bases; junction bases outside the gene matches: 3. The CDR3: CAISVGLAVYNEQFF. CDR3 DNA sequence: TGTGCCATCAGTGTTGGACTAGCGGTCTACAATGAGCAGTTCTTC.

The chain combines TRBV10-3 with TRBJ2-2, with TRBD2 matching 10 bases. This CDR3 spans 16 amino acids. Germline trimming cut 2 bases from V and 7 bases from J; bases unmatched to any gene: 7. Germline V gives CDR1 ENHRY, CDR2 SYGVKD. CDR3: CAISETSGNGGGELFF. In nucleotides, the CDR3 is TGTGCCATCAGTGAGACTAGCGGGAACGGTGGCGGGGAGCTGTTTTTT.

This chain connects TRBV6-2 or TRBV6-3 to TRBJ2-4; TRBD1 agrees at 8 bases. Germline assignment: CDR1 MNHEY and CDR2 SVGEGT. There are 14 residues in the CDR3. The V gene end was trimmed by 6 bases and the J gene end by 6 bases; junction bases not matched to a gene: 7. The DNA for the CDR3 is TGTGCCAGCAGCCCGGACAGGGTGGGAAACATTCAGTACTTC. It codes for CASSPDRVGNIQYF.